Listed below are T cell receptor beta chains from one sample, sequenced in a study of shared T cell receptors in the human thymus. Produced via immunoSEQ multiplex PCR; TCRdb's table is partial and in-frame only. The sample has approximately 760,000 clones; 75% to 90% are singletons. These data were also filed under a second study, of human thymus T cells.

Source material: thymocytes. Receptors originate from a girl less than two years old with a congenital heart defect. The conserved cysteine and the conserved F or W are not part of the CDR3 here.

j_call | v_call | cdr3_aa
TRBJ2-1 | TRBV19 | ASSGQGRYNEQF
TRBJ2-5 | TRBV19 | ASKVSGHRKPQETQY
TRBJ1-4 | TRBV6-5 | ASSYSTGADEKLF
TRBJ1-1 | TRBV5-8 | ASSPRQGALDTEAF
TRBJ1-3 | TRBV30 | AWGLLSGNTIY
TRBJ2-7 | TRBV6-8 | ASLLRDSSPCYEQY
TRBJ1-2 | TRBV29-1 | SVTATGEGYGYT
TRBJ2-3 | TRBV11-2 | ASSYRPHYTQY
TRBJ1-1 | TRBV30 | AWSVLLAMNTEAF
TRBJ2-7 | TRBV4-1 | ASSRTPGSSYEQY
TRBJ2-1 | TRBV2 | ASSKAWRGVNDYNEQF
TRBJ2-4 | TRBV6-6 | ASSYSETGKNIQY
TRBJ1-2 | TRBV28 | ASSWTGQGFNYGYT
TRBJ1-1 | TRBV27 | ASSFWGQGAGNTEAF
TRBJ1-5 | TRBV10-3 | AISEWDREVRKSQH
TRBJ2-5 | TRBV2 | ASSDSGLAGGETQY
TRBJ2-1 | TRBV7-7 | ASSLLPRVRGRTDNEQF
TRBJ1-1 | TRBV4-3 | ASSQWFRGFRAF
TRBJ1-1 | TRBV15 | ATSRDFEGTEAF
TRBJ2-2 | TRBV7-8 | ASSLQLAYGGQMVSAGELF
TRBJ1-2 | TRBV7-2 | ASSSHRGRDRPYGYT
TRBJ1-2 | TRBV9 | ASSGSPGHGGTDGYT
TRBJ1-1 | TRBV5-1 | ASSSAGGAYSTEAF
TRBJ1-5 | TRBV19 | ASSMWRGNQPQH
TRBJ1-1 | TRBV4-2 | ASSHAFDRLTEAF
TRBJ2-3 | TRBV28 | ASSLTGSGTDTQY
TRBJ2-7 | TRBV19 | ASSIDPGGSYEQY
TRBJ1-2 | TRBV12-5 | ASGLSRTSGYT
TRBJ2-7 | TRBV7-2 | ASSLEGLAGAAEQY
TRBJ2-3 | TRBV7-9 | ASSLRLAGAITDTQY
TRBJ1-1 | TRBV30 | ACSEQGITEAF
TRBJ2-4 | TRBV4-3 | ASSQDWGLLAGGINIQY
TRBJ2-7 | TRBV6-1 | ASSASGYPSSYEQY
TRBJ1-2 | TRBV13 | ASSLVTTPPWHT
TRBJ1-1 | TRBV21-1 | ASSKVGTGGNTEAF
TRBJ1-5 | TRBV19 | ASSMARQPQH
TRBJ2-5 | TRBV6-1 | ASSEAPQIGSQVPKPETQY
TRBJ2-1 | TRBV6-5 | ASSYAGGVSNEQF
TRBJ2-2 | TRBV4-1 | ASSQDEGPSPGELF
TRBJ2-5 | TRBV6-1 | ASSRTQETQY
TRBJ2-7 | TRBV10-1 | ASSGETAYEQY
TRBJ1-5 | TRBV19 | ASSPRTGESEPQH
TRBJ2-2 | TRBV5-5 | ASSSTMGSTGELF